The next 22 T cell receptor beta chains were all read from a single sample in a study of blood T cell repertoires in COVID-19 (dated by TCRdb to about 2020). Preparation of the library involved the immunoSEQ multiplex PCR assay. In TCRdb, the immuneACCESS table is reduced to in-frame sequences with V and J assigned. These tables do not hold every clone; where another copy was compared, an unresolved V gene accounts for under half, and the others remain unexplained. For this sample there are around 140,000 clones; around 86% appear just once. The top ten clonotypes cover about 4.5% of the sample. Input material: PBMCs or T cells enriched from blood (not recorded which). The receptors shown here come from a man aged 50-60 years who had recovered from COVID-19.

The V gene is TRBV12-5, the J gene TRBJ1-1, with 7 bases fitting TRBD1. The trim removed 7 bases at V and 6 bases at J, leaving 14 bases unmatched. CDR3 length equals 15 residues. Looked up from germline, CDR1 is LGHNT and CDR2 is FRNRAP. The CDR3: CASDRPGQVGSEAFF. CDR3 bases: TGTGCTAGTGACCGACCCGGACAGGTTGGGTCTGAAGCTTTCTTT.

The chain links TRBV11-2 to TRBJ1-2; 7 positions agree with TRBD1. The CDR3 totals 15 residues. V lost 5 bases and J lost 0; bases outside the gene matches: 6. Germline V gene data show CDR1 as SGHAT and CDR2 as FQNNGV. CDR3 sequence reads: CASSRGTASNYGYTF. CDR3 DNA: TGTGCCAGCAGCCGCGGGACAGCTTCTAACTATGGCTACACCTTC.

CDR3 nucleotide sequence: TGTGCCAGCAACAGCGGCGCCACCTACGAGCAGTACTTC. Its translation: CASNSGATYEQYF. The rearrangement links TRBV6-5 to TRBJ2-7; D possibly corresponds to TRBD2 (5 bases). The germline CDR1 and CDR2 sequences are MNHEY and SVGAGI. CDR3 length equals 13 residues. Trimming took off 7 bases at V and 2 bases at J, with 12 bases between the two ends.

This clone came up a few times. Additional DNA sequences in this sample encode the identical CDR3. The chain carries TRBV9 and TRBJ2-2; D unclear. The CDR3 totals 14 residues. Germline V CDR1 and CDR2: SGDLS, YYNGEE. Trimming took 0 bases from V and 2 from J, leaving 5 bases between them. The CDR3 loop is CASSVAVNTGELFF. CDR3 coding DNA: TGTGCCAGCAGCGTAGCGGTTAACACCGGGGAGCTGTTTTTT.

The rearrangement links TRBV7-2 to TRBJ1-6; 10 nucleotides match TRBD1. The CDR3 has 17 residues. V shed 0 bases and J 8 bases; nucleotides not matched to a gene: 7. Germline CDR1 is SGHTA and CDR2 is FQGNSA. This CDR3 is CASSLALRQGADSPLHF. CDR3 in DNA: TGTGCCAGCAGCTTAGCGCTGAGACAGGGGGCAGATTCACCCCTCCACTTT.

The chain links TRBV6-2 or TRBV6-3 to TRBJ1-2; no reliable D call. Germline assignment: CDR1 MNHEY and CDR2 SVGEGT. V lost 3 bases, J lost 7 bases, and 15 bases lay in between. The CDR3 covers 14 residues. The DNA for the CDR3 is TGTGCCAGCAGTTATGGGAGGGAAGGACCTGGCTACACCTTC. Encoded protein: CASSYGREGPGYTF.

The chain joins TRBV28 to TRBJ2-7, with D hard to call. Trimming took off 6 bases at V and 6 bases at J, with 18 bases between the two ends. The CDR3 is 14 amino acids. Germline CDR1 is MDHEN and CDR2 is SYDVKM. CDR3 loop: CASSPSSLPLEQYV. CDR3 nucleotide sequence: TGTGCCAGCAGCCCGAGCTCCCTTCCCCTCGAGCAGTACGTC.

The V gene is TRBV28, the J gene TRBJ2-2, with 8 bases lining up with TRBD2. J lost 4 bases, V lost 7 bases, and 11 bases had no gene match. This CDR3 region has 16 residues. Germline CDR1 and CDR2: MDHEN and SYDVKM. CDR3 coding DNA: TGTGCCAGCATCCTCGGGGGGGCAGGGAGCACCGGGGAGCTGTTTTTT. As protein: CASILGGAGSTGELFF.

A note on this clone: One end of the junction does not line up with germline, which may come from a read error. V and J are TRBV28 and TRBJ2-4; D is unresolved. The germline CDR1 and CDR2 sequences are MDHEN and SYDVKM. CDR3 length equals 16 residues. CDR3 in amino acids: CATSRVDNLAKNIQYF. CDR3 in DNA: TGTGCCACCAGTCGGGTCGATAATTTAGCCAAAAACATTCAGTACTTC. The variable domain in full, with the rest retrieved from reference TRBV28 and TRBJ2-4, is DVKVTQSSRYLVKRTGEKVFLECVQDMDHENMFWYRQDPGLGLRLIYFSYDVKMKEKGDIPEGYSVSREKKERFSLILESASTNQTSMYLCATSRVDNLAKNIQYFGAGTRLSVL.

CDR3 DNA: TGTGCCAGCTCGCCTAACCGCCCGGGACAGAAGGGGGGAGAGCAGTTCTTC. It is translated as CASSPNRPGQKGGEQFF. V usage is TRBV18 and J usage is TRBJ2-1; a possible D gene is TRBD1 (7 bases). The V end lost 6 bases, the J end lost 10 bases, and 28 bases lay between the germline ends. The CDR3 runs to 17 residues. Germline V gives CDR1 KGHSH, CDR2 LQKENI.

The rearrangement uses TRBV19 and TRBJ2-2, with D hard to call. The CDR3 is 14 residues long. V was trimmed by 1 base and J by 3 bases, leaving 6 bases between them. Germline values: CDR1 LNHDA, CDR2 SQIVND (reference sequence). DNA of the CDR3: TGTGCCAGTAGTATAGGACACGACACCGGGGAGCTGTTTTTT. As protein: CASSIGHDTGELFF.

This clone was seen a handful of times. CDR3 sequence: CASSLSQEDSPLHF. The CDR3 nucleotides are TGTGCCAGCAGTTTATCGCAGGAGGACTCACCCCTCCACTTT. This chain joins TRBV28 and TRBJ1-6; no reliable D call. CDR3 length: 14 residues. Germline V CDR1 and CDR2: MDHEN, SYDVKM. V lost 1 base and J lost 10, with 11 bases in between. Using reference TRBV28 and TRBJ1-6 for the parts outside the CDR3, the full variable domain is DVKVTQSSRYLVKRTGEKVFLECVQDMDHENMFWYRQDPGLGLRLIYFSYDVKMKEKGDIPEGYSVSREKKERFSLILESASTNQTSMYLCASSLSQEDSPLHFGNGTRLTVT.

The chain employs TRBV5-1 and TRBJ2-3; 9 nucleotides align to TRBD2. Trimming took 0 bases from V and 2 from J; bases not matched to a gene: 1. Germline CDR1 SGHRS, CDR2 YFSETQ. The CDR3 runs 15 residues. The chain's CDR3 is CASSLGGRATDTQYF. Here the CDR3 DNA reads TGCGCCAGCAGCTTGGGCGGGAGGGCCACAGATACGCAGTATTTT.

The V and J genes are TRBV4-3 and TRBJ2-1, with a tentative D call TRBD1 (5 bases). The ends were cut back, 0 bases at V and 0 bases at J, with 15 bases in the middle. This CDR3 is 18 amino acids long. Germline CDR1 and CDR2: LGHNA and YSLEER. In DNA form, the CDR3 reads TGCGCCAGCAGCCAAGATGGGATAGGGGCGAACTCCTACAATGAGCAGTTCTTC. This codes for CASSQDGIGANSYNEQFF.

This clone appeared a few times. The J gene is TRBJ1-2, the V gene TRBV29-1; 7 bases map to TRBD1. CDR3 length: 12 residues. From germline, CDR1 is SQVTM and CDR2 ANQGSEA. J lost 5 bases, V lost 7 bases, and 7 bases had no gene match. CDR3 sequence reads: CSATGWGYGYTF. The CDR3 DNA is TGCAGCGCGACAGGGTGGGGTTATGGCTACACCTTC. Together with reference TRBV29-1 and TRBJ1-2, the CDR3 gives the full variable domain: SAVISQKPSRDICQRGTSLTIQCQVDSQVTMMFWYRQQPGQSLTLIATANQGSEATYESGFVIDKFPISRPNLTFSTLTVSNMSPEDSSIYLCSATGWGYGYTFGSGTRLTVV.

The rearrangement uses TRBV18 and TRBJ1-1; D call uncertain. The germline CDR1 and CDR2 sequences are KGHSH and LQKENI. V lost 5 bases, J lost 6 bases, and 19 bases lay in between. The CDR3 sequence is 15 residues long. As DNA, the CDR3 is TGTGCCAGCTCAGACGGGGTCGCACTGTTAGCTGAAGCTTTCTTT. It encodes CASSDGVALLAEAFF.

The chain uses TRBV11-2 and TRBJ2-3; 14 bases agree with TRBD2. Germline V gene lookup returns CDR1 SGHAT and CDR2 FQNNGV. The trim removed 2 bases at V and 10 bases at J, leaving 11 bases unmatched. The CDR3 is 17 residues long. The CDR3 nucleotides read TGTGCCAGCAGCTTACACGCCGGGACTAGCGGGGGTTTTGCGCAGTATTTT. Amino acids: CASSLHAGTSGGFAQYF.

This clone came up once. The rearrangement links TRBV27 to TRBJ2-7, with TRBD1 matching 8 bases. Unmatched junction bases numbered 10, after V lost 7 bases and J lost 5 bases. Germline V lookup: CDR1 MNHEY, CDR2 SMNVEV (reference sequence). CDR3 length: 14 amino acids. The CDR3 here is CASNHRDRSHEQYF. In nucleotides, the CDR3 is TGTGCCAGCAATCACCGGGACAGGTCCCACGAGCAGTACTTC.

The chain recombines TRBV27 with TRBJ1-2; D is perhaps TRBD1 (5 bases). Trimming removed 5 bases at V and 8 bases at J, with 18 bases between. The CDR3 sequence is 14 residues long. The germline gives CDR1 MNHEY, CDR2 SMNVEV (reference sequence). The CDR3 nucleotides read TGTGCCAGCAGTGTCGACAGTCGACGCTGGGGCTACACCTTC. Its translation: CASSVDSRRWGYTF.

CDR3 residues: CASSLGWQNSPLHF. In DNA form, the CDR3 reads TGTGCCAGCAGCTTAGGATGGCAAAATTCACCCCTCCACTTT. The V and J genes are TRBV11-1 and TRBJ1-6; no firm D call. The CDR3 consists of 14 residues. The germline V and J ends were trimmed by 1 base and 7 bases, with 8 bases remaining between them. The germline V gene has CDR1 SGHAT and CDR2 FQDESV (reference sequence).

The chain has TRBV28 and TRBJ1-3; D possibly corresponds to TRBD1 (6 bases). Trimming took 2 bases from V and 0 from J, leaving 8 bases between them. The CDR3 length is 15 residues. Looked up from germline, CDR1 is MDHEN and CDR2 is SYDVKM. As DNA, the CDR3 is TGTGCCAGCAGTTTACAGGGGTCCTCTGGAAACACCATATATTTT. It codes for CASSLQGSSGNTIYF.

This clone was seen a few times. This chain joins TRBV19 and TRBJ1-2; D is perhaps TRBD1 (5 bases). From germline, CDR1 is LNHDA and CDR2 SQIVND (reference sequence). V shed 5 bases and J shed 0 bases, with 10 bases lying between them. This CDR3 has 14 amino acids. In DNA, the CDR3 is TGTGCCAGTAGTGTGGGGCTAGCTAACTATGGCTACACCTTC. Amino acids: CASSVGLANYGYTF.